This T cell receptor (beta chain) is from a study of T-cell reconstitution after alpha-beta-depleted transplantation in children. The CDR3 length is 13 residues. Trimming took 1 base from V and 13 from J, leaving 13 bases between them. During its preparation, the TCRbeta library received unique molecular identifiers. MiXCR, applied by TCRdb to the PCR reads, yields one record per CDR3 protein. The table shows some 490,000 distinct CDR3 sequences, with around 13% occurring only once. At least ten counts were recorded for this clonotype. This sequence joins TRBV12-3 or TRBV12-4 and TRBJ1-4; D is unresolved. The origin of this receptor is a human donor who donated a stem cell graft to a child with combined immunodeficiency. Source: PBMCs from the stem cell graft donor, taken from the stem cell graft. For the CDR3, the DNA is TGTGCCAGCAGTTTAGATCAGAGCGGGAGACTGTTTTTT. It codes for CASSLDQSGRLFF.